The clone carrying this T cell receptor beta chain showed up just a few times. As yet, its antigen is unknown. Regarding treatment: oral pan-JAK inhibitor, 5-10 mg twice daily. Alopecia areata patients provided lesional scalp punch biopsies and peripheral blood. Investigators isolated RNA and reverse transcribed it into cDNA to act as the sequencing template. Repertoires were generated with immunoSEQ multiplex PCR, while TCRdb's copy carries only in-frame clones and drops some. The sample shows around 13,000 clones, 65% to 70% of them seen only once. This specimen comes from a study of CD8+ T cells in alopecia areata. Study details: For 6 to 18 months, tofacitinib was taken, and 6 months off drug followed.

Germline V gives CDR1 ENHRY, CDR2 SYGVKD. V lost 0 bases to trimming and J lost 2 bases; unmatched junction nucleotides: 2. The CDR3 is 15 amino acids. General observations from the study: A large proportion of expanded lesional clones were detected persisting in scalp and blood during tofacitinib. Affected scalp, especially in alopecia totalis/universalis, had a higher clonality than normal scalp did. Tissue-resident alphabeta T cells belonging to normal skin likewise get sequenced within scalp specimens.

The TCR sequence derives from a human donor with alopecia areata. The material was skin, obtained at week 4, from a patient treated with tofacitinib. The chain carries TRBV10-3 and TRBJ1-2; 8 bases are shared with TRBD1. The DNA for the CDR3 is TGTGCCATCAGTGAGTCCAGGGGGCAGAACTATGGCTACACCTTC. Translated, it gives CAISESRGQNYGYTF.